This TCR beta chain originates from a study of blood T cell repertoires in COVID-19. Study as a whole: PBMCs, B-cell-depleted T cells, or T cells were the source of the cDNA or gDNA that made up the material.

V lost 2 bases and J 5 bases, leaving 13 bases between the germline ends. In germline, CDR1 is SGHRS, CDR2 YFSETQ. The length of the CDR3 is 14 residues. Researchers sorted participants into cohorts using their self-reported clinical history. Cohort 3 recovery required two negative PCRs, clearance, or symptom resolution. Authors' methods: The assay estimated nucleated cells by amplifying reference gene primers. Sequencing used immunoSEQ multiplex PCR; TCRdb keeps in-frame clones, though not all of them. V and J calls and clone size come straight from that table; D and trimming were deduced from the DNA. Of some 400,000 clones detected, around 87% appear once; the ten largest clones hold 1% to 1.5%.

Sequencing input: PBMCs or T cells enriched from blood (not recorded which). The clonotype comes from a man between 25 and 39 years old who had recovered from COVID-19. The V call is TRBV5-1, the J call TRBJ2-5; weak D call: TRBD2 (6 bases). CDR3 sequence reads: CASSFQGGGETQYF. DNA of the CDR3: TGCGCCAGCAGCTTCCAGGGTGGGGGGGAGACCCAGTACTTC.